This is a list of T cell receptor beta chains from one sample in a study of control samples from healthy donors and cancer patients. TCRdb's copy holds only in-frame clones and misses some; the assay was immunoSEQ multiplex PCR. The sample lists a few hundred thousand clones; roughly 90% were seen once. The sequencing input was PBMCs. The origin of the receptors is a man aged 35 to 55 with head and neck cancer. The CDR3 runs from the conserved cysteine through the conserved F or W. A D gene is named only where the DNA matches it firmly. Size is omitted from some rows. Given values are once, few, many or a class for expanded clones.

TRBV28,TRBJ2-7,TRBD1,NA,TGTGCCTCCGGACAGGGGGCCACCTACGAGCAGTACTTC,CASGQGATYEQYF
TRBV5-4,TRBJ2-2,NA,NA,TGTGCCAGCAGCTTAATAGCGCCGAACACCGGGGAGCTGTTTTTT,CASSLIAPNTGELFF
TRBV27,TRBJ1-4,NA,NA,TGTGCCAGCAGTTCGGGGACATTAGTTCAGGAGGAACTGTTTTTT,CASSSGTLVQEELFF
TRBV6-2/TRBV6-3,TRBJ2-7,TRBD2,NA,TGTGCCAGCAGCCCGCGGGGTAGCGGGGCTGGGCAGTACTTC,CASSPRGSGAGQYF
TRBV5-1,TRBJ2-1,NA,NA,TGCGCCAGCAGCCCCACCAGCGGAAACAATGAGCAGTTCTTC,CASSPTSGNNEQFF
TRBV28,TRBJ2-7,TRBD2,once,TGTGCCAGCAGCCTAGCGGGGGGGTTCTACGAGCAGTACTTC,CASSLAGGFYEQYF
TRBV15,TRBJ2-3,NA,NA,TGTGCCACCAGCAGAGATCCGAGGGGAGGTAGCACAGATACGCAGTATTTT,CATSRDPRGGSTDTQYF
TRBV3-1/TRBV3-2,TRBJ2-7,TRBD2,NA,TGTGCCAGCAGCCAGTCGGGACTAGCGGGGGGCGCCCTCTACGAGCAGTACTTC,CASSQSGLAGGALYEQYF
TRBV6-2/TRBV6-3,TRBJ2-6,TRBD1,NA,TGTGCCAGCAGTCAGGGACAGGGACCAACCGGGGCCAACGTCCTGACTTTC,CASSQGQGPTGANVLTF
TRBV25-1,TRBJ1-2,NA,NA,TGTGCCAGCAGTGAGGCAGGGGATGGATCTTTGGCTGGCTACACCTTC,CASSEAGDGSLAGYTF
TRBV30,TRBJ2-3,NA,NA,TGTGCCTGGACGAGGGGGACATCGAGTTCGTACACAGATACGCAGTATTTT,CAWTRGTSSSYTDTQYF
TRBV4-1,TRBJ2-4,NA,NA,TGCGCCAGCAGCCAAGCGAGGGGATCGGGGCAGGGTGCCATTCAGTACTTC,CASSQARGSGQGAIQYF
TRBV2,TRBJ2-1,NA,NA,TGTGCCAGCAGCCGCATAGGGAATGAGCAGTTCTTC,CASSRIGNEQFF
TRBV13,TRBJ1-1,NA,NA,TGTGCCGGCAGCTTCAGAGGGACGAGGACTGAAGCTTTCTTT,CAGSFRGTRTEAFF
TRBV11-3,TRBJ2-5,NA,NA,TGTGCCAGCAGCACTGGTTATAGGGATGCGACCCAGTACTTC,CASSTGYRDATQYF
TRBV5-6,TRBJ1-4,NA,NA,TGTGCCAGCAGCTTGGCCCGGACTGCAACTAATGAAAAACTGTTTTTT,CASSLARTATNEKLFF
TRBV5-6,TRBJ1-5,NA,NA,TGTGCCAGCAGCTCGGGTGTTAGCAATCAGCCCCAGCATTTT,CASSSGVSNQPQHF
TRBV5-6,TRBJ2-3,NA,NA,TGTGCCAGCAGCTTTGGGGGGCTAGGCACAGATACGCAGTATTTT,CASSFGGLGTDTQYF
TRBV7-3,TRBJ2-3,NA,NA,TGTGCCAGCAGCTTAACGTTCCAGGGCCCAGATACGCAGTATTTT,CASSLTFQGPDTQYF
TRBV5-1,TRBJ2-1,NA,NA,TGCGCCAGCAGGGAGAGCAATGAGCAGTTCTTC,CASRESNEQFF
TRBV3-1/TRBV3-2,TRBJ2-7,TRBD1,NA,TGTGCCAGCAGCCCTTGGACAGGGATGGAAGACGAGCAGTACTTC,CASSPWTGMEDEQYF
TRBV13,TRBJ2-6,TRBD1,NA,TGTGCCAGCAGCCGCCTCCGGGACAGCGGCTCTGGGGCCAACGTCCTGACTTTC,CASSRLRDSGSGANVLTF
TRBV30,TRBJ1-6,NA,NA,TGTGCCTGGAGTGTGACGATGGGGGGGAATTCACCCCTCCACTTT,CAWSVTMGGNSPLHF
TRBV7-2,TRBJ1-1,NA,NA,TGTGCGCTTAGGGCGGGGAACACTGAAGCTTTCTTT,CALRAGNTEAFF
TRBV3-1/TRBV3-2,TRBJ2-7,NA,NA,TGTGCCAGCAGTCGCCAGGACGTCCAACCCTACGAGCAGTACTTC,CASSRQDVQPYEQYF
TRBV28,TRBJ2-2,TRBD2,NA,TGTGCCAGCAGTATTACGGGACTAGCGGGAGAGACCTCCGGGGAGCTGTTTTTT,CASSITGLAGETSGELFF
TRBV7-9,TRBJ1-2,TRBD1,NA,TGTGCCAGCAGCGACAGGGTAGATGGCTACACCTTC,CASSDRVDGYTF
TRBV11-2,TRBJ1-5,NA,NA,TGTGCCAGCAGCTTAGATCCATCTCCGGGGTTCTTGCAGCCCCAGCATTTT,CASSLDPSPGFLQPQHF
TRBV29-1,TRBJ2-1,TRBD1,NA,TGCAGCGTCGACAGGGGGAGTGAGCAGTTCTTC,CSVDRGSEQFF
TRBV7-9,TRBJ1-1,TRBD1,once,TGTGCCAGCAGACAAACAGGGGGCAGCGAAGCTTTCTTT,CASRQTGGSEAFF
TRBV9,TRBJ1-1,NA,NA,TGTGCCAGCAGCGTAGGGTCAGGGGTGGTCACTGAAGCTTTCTTT,CASSVGSGVVTEAFF
TRBV10-2,TRBJ2-7,TRBD2,NA,TGCGCCACCAGGGAGGGGAGAGTTACAGACGAGCAGTACTTC,CATREGRVTDEQYF
TRBV19,TRBJ2-7,TRBD2,few,TGTGCCAGTAGTCCCGCACCAGCGGGGATTTACGAGCAGTACTTC,CASSPAPAGIYEQYF
TRBV2,TRBJ2-7,NA,NA,TGTGCCAGCGTCCGGAGGTACGAGCAGTACTTC,CASVRRYEQYF
TRBV28,TRBJ2-5,NA,NA,TGTGCCAGCAGTTCCCGTTTGCGGGTTCAAGAGACCCAGTACTTC,CASSSRLRVQETQYF
TRBV9,TRBJ1-5,NA,NA,TGTGCCAGCAGCGTCGGACAGAGGGATCAGCCCCAGCATTTT,CASSVGQRDQPQHF
TRBV19,TRBJ2-3,NA,NA,TGTGCCAGTAGTATCTCGGCAGGCACAGATACGCAGTATTTT,CASSISAGTDTQYF
TRBV9,TRBJ2-7,NA,once,TGTGCCAGCAGCGTAGGATCAGGGTCCTACGAGCAGTACTTC,CASSVGSGSYEQYF
TRBV7-2,TRBJ1-1,NA,NA,TGTGCCAGCAGCTGGTACAGTACTGCGGCGTTTGAAGCTTTCTTT,CASSWYSTAAFEAFF
TRBV28,TRBJ1-1,NA,NA,TGTGCCAGCAGTTTTAGTCCGGGCTTGAACACTGAAGCTTTCTTT,CASSFSPGLNTEAFF
TRBV6-5,TRBJ1-3,TRBD1,NA,TGTGCCAGCGTTACAGGGGACGCCTCTGGAAACACCATATATTTT,CASVTGDASGNTIYF
TRBV3-1/TRBV3-2,TRBJ2-7,TRBD1,NA,TGTGCCAGCAGCCCCCGGGACAGGGGGATTGTGGAGCAGTACTTC,CASSPRDRGIVEQYF
TRBV6-5,TRBJ2-1,TRBD2,NA,TGTGCCAGCAGACCTAGCGGGGGGGCCATGGATGAGCAGTTCTTC,CASRPSGGAMDEQFF
TRBV9,TRBJ1-6,NA,NA,TGTGCCAGCAGCGTATCACAAACAGATAATTCACCCCTCCACTTT,CASSVSQTDNSPLHF
TRBV6-6,TRBJ2-7,TRBD1,NA,TGTGCCAGCAACATCAGGGGGTGGGAGTACGAGCAGTACTTC,CASNIRGWEYEQYF
TRBV4-1,TRBJ2-1,NA,NA,TGCGCCAGCAGCCCAGGAGCCTACTACAATGAGCAGTTCTTC,CASSPGAYYNEQFF
TRBV7-2,TRBJ2-5,NA,NA,TGTGCCAGCAGTTCTGACTCGGAGACCCAGTACTTC,CASSSDSETQYF
TRBV13,TRBJ2-5,NA,NA,TGTGCCAGCAGCCCACCCCTGTCCGGAGAGACCCAGTACTTC,CASSPPLSGETQYF
TRBV7-7,TRBJ2-5,NA,NA,TGTGCTAGCAGCTTAGAAGCCCAAGAGACCCAGTACTTC,CASSLEAQETQYF
TRBV24-1,TRBJ1-5,TRBD1,NA,TGTGCCACCCAGACAGGGGACTTCAATCAGCCCCAGCATTTT,CATQTGDFNQPQHF
TRBV30,TRBJ1-5,TRBD1,NA,TGTGCCTCGAACACAGGGGAGGGCAATCAGCCCCAGCATTTT,CASNTGEGNQPQHF
TRBV15,TRBJ2-1,NA,NA,TGTGCCACCAGCAGCACTCTCACTGAGAGCTCCTACAATGAGCAGTTCTTC,CATSSTLTESSYNEQFF
TRBV7-9,TRBJ1-3,NA,NA,TGTGCCAGCAGCTTATGGGGGGAAAACACCATATATTTT,CASSLWGENTIYF
TRBV5-1,TRBJ2-1,TRBD2,NA,TGCGCCAGCAGCCCGGACGGGACTAGCGGTTACAATGAGCAGTTCTTC,CASSPDGTSGYNEQFF
TRBV18,TRBJ2-7,NA,NA,TGTGCCAGCTCAGACGGGCGGTGGGGCTACGAGCAGTACTTC,CASSDGRWGYEQYF
TRBV9,TRBJ2-3,TRBD2,NA,TGTGCCAGCAGCGTGCGGGGGGCCGGTACAGATACGCAGTATTTT,CASSVRGAGTDTQYF
TRBV7-2,TRBJ1-4,NA,NA,TGTGCCAGCGCCCCACGGTTTGGGGGCGGGCTGAAACTGTTTTTT,CASAPRFGGGLKLFF
TRBV2,TRBJ2-7,NA,once,TGTGCCAGCAGGGAGATTTGGAATAGCGAGCAGTACTTC,CASREIWNSEQYF